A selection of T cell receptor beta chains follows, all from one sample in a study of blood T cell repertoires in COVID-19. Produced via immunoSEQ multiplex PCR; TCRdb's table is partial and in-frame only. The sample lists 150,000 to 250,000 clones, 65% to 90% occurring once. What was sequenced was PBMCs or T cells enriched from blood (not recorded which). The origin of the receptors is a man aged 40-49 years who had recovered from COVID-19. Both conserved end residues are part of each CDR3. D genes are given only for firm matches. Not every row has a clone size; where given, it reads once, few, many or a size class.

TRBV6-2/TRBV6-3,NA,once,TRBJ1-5,CASSPFTASNQPQHF,TGTGCCAGCAGCCCCTTTACAGCAAGCAATCAGCCCCAGCATTTT
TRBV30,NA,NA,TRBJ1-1,CAWSPLGGDTEAFF,TGTGCCTGGAGTCCCTTGGGGGGGGACACTGAAGCTTTCTTT
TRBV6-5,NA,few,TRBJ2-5,CASSYNADRQETQYF,TGTGCCAGCAGTTACAATGCGGATCGGCAAGAGACCCAGTACTTC
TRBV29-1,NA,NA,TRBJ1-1,CSVRTGRNTEAFF,TGCAGCGTCCGAACAGGGAGGAACACTGAAGCTTTCTTT
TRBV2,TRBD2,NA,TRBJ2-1,CASSPRGAGGTYNEQFF,TGTGCCAGCAGTCCTCGGGGCGCGGGAGGGACCTACAATGAGCAGTTCTTC
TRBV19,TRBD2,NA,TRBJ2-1,CASSISGRTSYNEQFF,TGTGCCAGTAGTATTAGCGGGAGGACATCCTACAATGAGCAGTTCTTC
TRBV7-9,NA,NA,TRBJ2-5,CASSPDRETQYF,TGTGCCAGCAGTCCCGATCGGGAGACCCAGTACTTC
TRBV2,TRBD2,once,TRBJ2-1,CASSEAPSGFYNEQFF,TGTGCCAGCAGTGAAGCGCCTAGCGGGTTCTACAATGAGCAGTTCTTC
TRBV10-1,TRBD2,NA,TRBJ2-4,CASSEIATSADNIQYF,TGCGCCAGCAGTGAGATAGCGACTAGCGCGGATAACATTCAGTACTTC
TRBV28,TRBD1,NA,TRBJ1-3,CASEGQSSGNTIYF,TGTGCCAGCGAGGGACAGAGCTCTGGAAACACCATATATTTT
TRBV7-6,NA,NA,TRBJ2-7,CASSSSLEGVYEQYF,TGTGCCAGCAGCTCTTCCTTGGAAGGGGTCTACGAGCAGTACTTC
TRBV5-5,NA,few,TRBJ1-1,CASSLGTPREGTEAFF,TGTGCCAGCAGCTTGGGAACACCCAGGGAGGGCACTGAAGCTTTCTTT
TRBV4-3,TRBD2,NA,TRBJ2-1,CASSRSGSSYNEQFF,TGCGCCAGCAGCCGCAGCGGGAGCTCCTACAATGAGCAGTTCTTC
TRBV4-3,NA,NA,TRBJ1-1,CASSQFTGTEAFF,TGCGCCAGCAGCCAATTCACAGGGACTGAAGCTTTCTTT
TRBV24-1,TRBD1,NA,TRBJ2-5,CATSDSGQGREETQYF,TGTGCCACCAGTGATTCCGGACAGGGACGGGAAGAGACCCAGTACTTC
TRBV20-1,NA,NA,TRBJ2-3,CSAPLADTQYF,TGCAGTGCCCCTTTAGCGGATACGCAGTATTTT
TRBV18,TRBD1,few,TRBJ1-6,CASSPWRQGNSPLHF,TGTGCCAGCTCACCATGGAGACAGGGGAATTCACCCCTCCACTTT
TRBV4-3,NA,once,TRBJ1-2,CASSSRRGYTF,TGCGCCAGCAGCTCCAGAAGGGGGTACACCTTC
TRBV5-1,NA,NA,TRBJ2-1,CASSRWLGEGVYNEQFF,TGCGCCAGCAGCCGGTGGCTAGGGGAAGGTGTCTACAATGAGCAGTTCTTC
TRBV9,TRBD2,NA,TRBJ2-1,CASSVETSDGNEQFF,TGTGCCAGCAGCGTAGAAACTAGCGATGGCAATGAGCAGTTCTTC
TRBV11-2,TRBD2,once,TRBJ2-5,CASSFLGSGSWATQYF,TGTGCCAGCAGCTTCCTGGGTAGCGGGAGTTGGGCGACCCAGTACTTC
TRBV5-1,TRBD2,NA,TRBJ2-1,CASSWNPGGPYNEQFF,TGCGCCAGCAGCTGGAACCCGGGAGGACCCTACAATGAGCAGTTCTTC
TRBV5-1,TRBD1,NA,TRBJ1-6,CASSLVGTGGINSPLHF,TGCGCCAGCAGCTTGGTTGGGACAGGGGGCATTAATTCACCCCTCCACTTT
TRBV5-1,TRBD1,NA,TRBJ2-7,CASSSRQGLSSYEQYF,TGCGCCAGCAGCTCGCGACAGGGATTAAGCTCCTACGAGCAGTACTTC
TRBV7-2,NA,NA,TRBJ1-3,CASSYFIGSGNTIYF,TGTGCCAGCAGCTACTTCATCGGTTCTGGAAACACCATATATTTT
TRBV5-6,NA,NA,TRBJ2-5,CASSPSRLVLSQETQYF,TGTGCCAGCAGCCCGAGCCGTCTAGTTCTCTCTCAAGAGACCCAGTACTTC
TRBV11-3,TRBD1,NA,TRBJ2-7,CASSLGQGGEQYF,TGTGCCAGCAGCTTGGGACAGGGAGGCGAGCAGTACTTC
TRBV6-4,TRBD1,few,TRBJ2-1,CASSAATGGGSYNEQFF,TGTGCCAGCAGTGCAGCGACAGGGGGAGGCTCCTACAATGAGCAGTTCTTC
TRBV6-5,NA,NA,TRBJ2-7,CASSYGRRSSYEQYF,TGTGCCAGCAGTTACGGTAGACGGAGTTCCTACGAGCAGTACTTC
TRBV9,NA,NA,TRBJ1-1,CASSVKGGRNAEAFF,TGTGCCAGCAGCGTAAAGGGAGGGAGGAACGCTGAAGCTTTCTTT
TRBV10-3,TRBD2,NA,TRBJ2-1,CAISAPGLGADEQFF,TGTGCCATCAGCGCGCCGGGACTAGGTGCGGATGAGCAGTTCTTC
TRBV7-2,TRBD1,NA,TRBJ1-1,CASSSSDRGTEAFF,TGTGCCAGCAGCTCATCTGACAGGGGCACTGAAGCTTTCTTT
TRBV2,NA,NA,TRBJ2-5,CASSPDRQETQYF,TGTGCCAGCAGTCCAGACAGGCAAGAGACCCAGTACTTC
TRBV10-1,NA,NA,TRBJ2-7,CASSPNRVGGEQYF,TGCGCCAGCAGTCCCAACAGGGTCGGGGGGGAGCAGTACTTC
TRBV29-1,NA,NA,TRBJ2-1,CSVEAESYNEQFF,TGCAGCGTGGAGGCAGAATCCTACAATGAGCAGTTCTTC